The present entry profiles one TCR beta chain with its context. TCRdb used MiXCR to reprocess the RT-PCR reads, holding one entry per CDR3 protein. The sample lists 700,000 to 800,000 distinct CDR3 sequences, approximately 18% occurring once. The data belong to a study of response to subunit inactivated influenza vaccine. V lost 4 bases, J lost 2 bases, and 4 bases stayed unmatched. The V gene's germline CDR1 is ENHRY and CDR2 SYGVKD. The CDR3 totals 14 residues. Sequences were derived from PBMCs from blood, sampled more than 4 days after vaccination. The source of this sequence is a man aged 50-59 years who received an inactivated influenza vaccine. This sequence joins TRBV10-3 and TRBJ1-1; 7 bases align to TRBD1. CDR3 DNA sequence: TGTGCCATCAGTGCGACAGGGAGTAACACTGAAGCTTTCTTT. Translated: CAISATGSNTEAFF.